The following is a TCR beta chain sequence with its context. The data belong to a study of blood T cell repertoires in COVID-19. The V end lost 5 bases, the J end lost 6 bases, and 7 bases lay between the germline ends. Germline assignment: CDR1 MDHEN and CDR2 SYDVKM. The length of the CDR3 is 11 residues. Libraries were prepared by immunoSEQ multiplex PCR; TCRdb keeps only in-frame clonotypes and omits some of them. This repertoire shows approximately 190,000 clones, 82% found once; its top ten account for about 5.5%. The chain employs TRBV28 and TRBJ1-2, with a weak D call TRBD1 (6 bases). The TCR comes from a woman younger than 45 with acute or convalescent COVID-19. The source material was peripheral blood. Written as DNA, the CDR3 is TGTGCCAGCAGTAACAGGGATGGCTACACCTTC. Translating it yields CASSNRDGYTF.